Below, one T cell receptor beta chain is given with its context. What it binds is not known. PCR used 60 Vbeta primers and 13 Jbeta primers. Some clones are missing from TCRdb's copy, which holds only in-frame ones; the method was immunoSEQ multiplex PCR. The sample has about 140,000 clones, roughly four fifths seen once. The sample belongs to a study of cytomegalovirus exposure and HLA in healthy donors. Whole-study results and caveats: Cytomegalovirus status was reportedly diagnosed by the classifier with high specificity and sensitivity. After further analysis at a later stage, around 17,000 TCR beta sequences were associated with HLA alleles at 0.05 false discovery rate.

The TCR was taken from a woman aged 40 to 50 in good health and CMV-seronegative. The sequenced sample was PBMCs.

The CDR3 here is CASRPGHTNYGYTF. The CDR3 coding sequence is TGTGCCAGCAGGCCGGGACATACTAACTATGGCTACACCTTC. The chain couples TRBV5-5 to TRBJ1-2; D perhaps matches TRBD1 (6 bases). This CDR3 is built from 14 residues. The V end lost 5 bases, the J end lost 0 bases, and 11 bases lay between the germline ends. Germline-derived CDR1 and CDR2 are SGHKS and YYEKEE (reference sequence).